This T cell receptor (beta chain) was identified in a study of CD8 T cells in ankylosing spondylitis. 5'-RACE, quantitative and with molecular barcodes, yielded the TCR beta libraries. TCRdb redid the calling of the 5' RACE reads with MiXCR, one entry per CDR3 protein. The sample holds under 300,000 distinct CDR3 sequences, 8% to 11% seen once. Whole-study results and caveats: Several highly homologous variants made up a TCR beta motif, and this motif appeared characteristic of ankylosing spondylitis blood. Previous work reported some of these motif variants in the synovial fluid and blood of reactive arthritis. Disease-associated clones were reportedly significantly overrepresented in matched ankylosing spondylitis synovial fluid.

As to this clonotype: Its target is not known.

The CDR3 totals 13 residues. Germline V gives CDR1 SGHTA, CDR2 FQGNSA. With 2 bases removed from V and 6 bases from J, the gap between germline ends came to 8 bases. The chain recombines TRBV7-2 with TRBJ1-5; D call uncertain. The source of this sequence is a male donor with ankylosing spondylitis or in good health (not recorded which). The specimen sequenced was blood, either unsorted or a sorted T cell fraction (not recorded which). The CDR3 DNA reads as TGTGCCAGCAGCTTAAAGGGTGGTCAGCCCCAGCATTTT. Translation: CASSLKGGQPQHF. The entire variable domain, with the rest obtained from reference TRBV7-2 and TRBJ1-5, is as follows: GAGVSQSPSNKVTEKGKDVELRCDPISGHTALYWYRQSLGQGLEFLIYFQGNSAPDKSGLPSDRFSAERTGGSVSTLTIQRTQQEDSAVYLCASSLKGGQPQHFGDGTRLSIL.